The clone carrying this T cell receptor (beta chain) is medium-sized in the sample. Its matching antigen is unknown. This record comes from a study of T cell responses to AZD1222 COVID-19 vaccine. In the study overall: Second-dose timings of about 4 or about 12 weeks were pooled. Study results and caveats: Close to half of all spike-specific TCRs reportedly target regions of the variants that are unmutated. Sampling that yielded the repertoires occurred only after the peak T cell response.

Some clones are missing from TCRdb's copy, which holds only in-frame ones; the method was immunoSEQ multiplex PCR. The profile shows 150,000 to 200,000 clones, nearly 95% of them singletons. Germline-derived CDR1 and CDR2 are SGHTA and FQGNSA. Trimming cost V 2 bases and J 0 bases, with 13 bases left between them. The CDR3 sequence is 16 residues long. The receptor was isolated from an adult in good health. This chain links TRBV7-2 with TRBJ1-1, with a possible D match to TRBD1 (5 bases). The material was peripheral blood, obtained on day 0 of AZD1222 vaccination. The CDR3 here is CASSLRGAGMNTEAFF. Written as DNA, the CDR3 is TGTGCCAGCAGCTTACGGGGAGCAGGGATGAACACTGAAGCTTTCTTT.